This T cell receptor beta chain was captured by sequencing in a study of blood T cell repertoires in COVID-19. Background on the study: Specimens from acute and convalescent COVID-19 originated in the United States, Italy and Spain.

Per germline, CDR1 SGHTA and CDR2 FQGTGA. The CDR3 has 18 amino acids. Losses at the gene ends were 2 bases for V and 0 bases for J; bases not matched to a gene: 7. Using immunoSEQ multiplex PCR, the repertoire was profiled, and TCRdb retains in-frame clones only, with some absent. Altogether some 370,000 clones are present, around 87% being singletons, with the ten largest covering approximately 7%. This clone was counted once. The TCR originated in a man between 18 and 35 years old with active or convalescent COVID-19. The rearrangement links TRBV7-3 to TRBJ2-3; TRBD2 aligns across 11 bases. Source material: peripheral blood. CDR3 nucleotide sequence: TGTGCCAGCAGCTTACGACTAGCGGGGACCCCTAGCACAGATACGCAGTATTTT. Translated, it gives CASSLRLAGTPSTDTQYF.